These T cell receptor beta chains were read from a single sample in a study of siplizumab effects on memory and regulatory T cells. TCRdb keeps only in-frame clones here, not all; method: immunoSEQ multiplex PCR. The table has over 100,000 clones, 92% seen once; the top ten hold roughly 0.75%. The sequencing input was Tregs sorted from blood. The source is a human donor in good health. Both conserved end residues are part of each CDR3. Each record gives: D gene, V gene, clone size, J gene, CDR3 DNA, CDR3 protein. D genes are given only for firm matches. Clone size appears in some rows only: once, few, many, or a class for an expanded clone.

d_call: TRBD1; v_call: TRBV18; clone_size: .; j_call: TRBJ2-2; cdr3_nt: TGTGCCAGCTCACCAGGGGGACAGGTGAACACCGGGGAGCTGTTTTTT; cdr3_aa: CASSPGGQVNTGELFF
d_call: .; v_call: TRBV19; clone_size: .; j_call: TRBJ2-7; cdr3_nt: TGTGCCAGTAGTAAGTCATCCTATGAACTCTCCTACGAGCAGTACTTC; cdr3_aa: CASSKSSYELSYEQYF
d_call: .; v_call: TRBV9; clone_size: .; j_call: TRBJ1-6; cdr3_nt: TGTGCCAGCAGCGTGGGGGCCCGAAATTCACCCCTCCACTTT; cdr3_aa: CASSVGARNSPLHF
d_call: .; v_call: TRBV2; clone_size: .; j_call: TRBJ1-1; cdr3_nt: TGTGCCAGCAGTGACGAGCGAGCTGGCACTGAAGCTTTCTTT; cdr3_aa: CASSDERAGTEAFF
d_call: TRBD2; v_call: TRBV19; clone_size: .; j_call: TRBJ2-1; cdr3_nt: TGTGCCAGTAGTATCTCGAGCGGGAGCTCCTACAATGAGCAGTTCTTC; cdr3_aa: CASSISSGSSYNEQFF
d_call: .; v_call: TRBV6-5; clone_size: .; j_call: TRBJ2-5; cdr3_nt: TGTGCCAGCAGTTACTCGGGGGAGACCCAGTACTTC; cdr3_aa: CASSYSGETQYF
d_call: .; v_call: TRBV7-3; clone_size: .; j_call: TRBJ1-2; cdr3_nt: TGTGCCAGCAGCTCCCCGGGGGTTTATGGCTACACCTTC; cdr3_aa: CASSSPGVYGYTF
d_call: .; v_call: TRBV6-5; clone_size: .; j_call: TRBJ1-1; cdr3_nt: TGTGCCAGCAGTTACGTGGCCGTCGGGCCCGGAGCTTTCTTT; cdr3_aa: CASSYVAVGPGAFF
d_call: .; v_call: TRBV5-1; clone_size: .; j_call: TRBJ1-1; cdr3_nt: TGCGCCAGCAGCTTGGGAGGGGTAGTCAACACTGAAGCTTTCTTT; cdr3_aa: CASSLGGVVNTEAFF
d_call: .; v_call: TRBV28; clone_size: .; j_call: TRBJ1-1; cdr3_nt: TGTGCCAGCAGTTCGGACAGGAACACTGAAGCTTTCTTT; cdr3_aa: CASSSDRNTEAFF
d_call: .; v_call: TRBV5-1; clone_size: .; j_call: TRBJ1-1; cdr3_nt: TGCGCCAGCAGCGTCGGGGGTGGGACTGAAGCTTTCTTT; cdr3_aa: CASSVGGGTEAFF
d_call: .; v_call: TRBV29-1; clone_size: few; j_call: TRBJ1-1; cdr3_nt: TGCAGCGTTGAAGAATGGGGGTATAAGGACACTGAAGCTTTCTTT; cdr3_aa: CSVEEWGYKDTEAFF
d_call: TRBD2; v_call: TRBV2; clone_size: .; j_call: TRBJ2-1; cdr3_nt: TGTGCCAGCCGAACCGGGACTAGCGACCATGAGCAGTTCTTC; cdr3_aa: CASRTGTSDHEQFF
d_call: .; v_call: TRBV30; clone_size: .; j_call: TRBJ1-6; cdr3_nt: TGTGCCTGGAGCCCTTCCGTTACAATCCATAATTCACCCCTCCACTTT; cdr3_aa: CAWSPSVTIHNSPLHF
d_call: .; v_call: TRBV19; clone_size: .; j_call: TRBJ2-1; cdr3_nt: TGTGCCAGTAGTATAGACAAGGTGGCGGGTGAGCAGTTCTTC; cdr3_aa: CASSIDKVAGEQFF
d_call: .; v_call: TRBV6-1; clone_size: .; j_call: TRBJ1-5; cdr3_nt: TGTGCCAGCACCGACGGGACTGTCAATCAGCCCCAGCATTTT; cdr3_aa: CASTDGTVNQPQHF
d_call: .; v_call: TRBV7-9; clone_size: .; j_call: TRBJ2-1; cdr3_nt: TGTGCCAGCAGCCGCAATGAGCAGTTCTTC; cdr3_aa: CASSRNEQFF
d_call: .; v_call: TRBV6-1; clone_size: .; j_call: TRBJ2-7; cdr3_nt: TGTGCCAGCAGTGATCAAGGCTACGAGCAGTACTTC; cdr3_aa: CASSDQGYEQYF
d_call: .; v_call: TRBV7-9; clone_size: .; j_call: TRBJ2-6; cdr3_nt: TGTGCCAGCAGCCTTCAGGTAGTGGGCTCTGGGGCCAACGTCCTGACTTTC; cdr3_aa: CASSLQVVGSGANVLTF
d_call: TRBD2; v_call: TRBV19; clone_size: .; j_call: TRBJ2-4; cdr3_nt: TGTGCCAGTAGTAGGACTAGCGCTGCCATTCAGTACTTC; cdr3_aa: CASSRTSAAIQYF
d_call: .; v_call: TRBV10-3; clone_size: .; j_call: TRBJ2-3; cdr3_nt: TGTGCCATCAGTGAACTGGAAAGTTCAGGGGCGCAGTATTTT; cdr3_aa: CAISELESSGAQYF
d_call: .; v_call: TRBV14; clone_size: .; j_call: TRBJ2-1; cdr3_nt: TGTGCCAGCAGCCAAGATCTAGTTTTAGCGGGACAGCGAAATTTCGGGCAGTTCTTC; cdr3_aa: CASSQDLVLAGQRNFGQFF
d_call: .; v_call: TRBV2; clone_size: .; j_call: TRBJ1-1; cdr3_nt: TGTGCCAGCAAGGGCTTTAGGACAGCTGAAGCTTTCTTT; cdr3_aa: CASKGFRTAEAFF
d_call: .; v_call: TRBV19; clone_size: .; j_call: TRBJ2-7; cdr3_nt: TGTGCCAGTAGTAAGGGAACCGGGCTCCCCATTGACGAGCAGTACTTC; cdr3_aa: CASSKGTGLPIDEQYF
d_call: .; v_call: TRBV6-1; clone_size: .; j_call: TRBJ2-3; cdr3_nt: TGTGCCAGCAGTCGAGACTTCACAGATACGCAGTATTTT; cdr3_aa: CASSRDFTDTQYF
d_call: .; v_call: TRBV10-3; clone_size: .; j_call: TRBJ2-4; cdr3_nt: TGTGCCATCAGTGACATGGGGGCCGGGAACATTCAGTACTTC; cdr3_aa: CAISDMGAGNIQYF
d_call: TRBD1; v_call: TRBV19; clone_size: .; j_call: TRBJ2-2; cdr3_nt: TGTGCCAGTAGTCCGGGACAGGCGAACACCGGGGAGCTGTTTTTT; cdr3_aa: CASSPGQANTGELFF
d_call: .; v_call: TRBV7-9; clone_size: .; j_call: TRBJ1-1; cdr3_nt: TGTGCCAGCAGCTTAAAGGGGACGGACACTGAAGCTTTCTTT; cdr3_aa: CASSLKGTDTEAFF
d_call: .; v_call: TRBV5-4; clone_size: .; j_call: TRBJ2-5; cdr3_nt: TGTGCCAGCAGCTTAGCCCCCCAGGGTTGGGAGACCCAGTACTTC; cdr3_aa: CASSLAPQGWETQYF
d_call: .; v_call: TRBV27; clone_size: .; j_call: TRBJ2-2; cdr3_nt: TGTGCCAGCAGTCCTAGACAGGCCCCTATGACCGGGGAGCTGTTTTTT; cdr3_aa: CASSPRQAPMTGELFF
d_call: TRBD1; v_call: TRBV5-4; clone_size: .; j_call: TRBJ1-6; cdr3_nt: TGTGCCAGCAGCTTGGCCTTGGGACAGGGAGGGTCACCCCTCCACTTT; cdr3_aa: CASSLALGQGGSPLHF